The 13 T cell receptor beta chains reported below all come from one sample, sequenced in a study of cytomegalovirus exposure and HLA in healthy donors. PCR involved 60 Vbeta and 13 Jbeta primers. The data were produced by immunoSEQ multiplex PCR, yet TCRdb's version contains in-frame clones alone and is incomplete. The profile shows around 100,000 clones, less than 80% of them singletons. Sequenced input: PBMCs. These receptors all come from a woman between 35 and 50 years old in good health and CMV-seronegative.

The V and J genes are TRBV1 and TRBJ2-7; the table's D call of TRBD2 was not tested on the DNA. TRBV1 is a pseudogene segment. The CDR3 length is 17 residues. The CDR3 DNA sequence: TGCACCAGCAGCCAAAGATTGACTAGCGGGAGCCTGTACGAGCAGTACTTC. Translating it yields CTSSQRLTSGSLYEQYF.

The chain uses TRBV6-1 and TRBJ2-5; possible D gene TRBD2, 6 bases. With 3 bases removed from V and 1 base from J, the gap between germline ends came to 9 bases. CDR3 length equals 14 residues. CDR1 is MNHNS, CDR2 SASEGT, per germline. CDR3 residues: CASSEGRGQETQYF. CDR3 sequence (DNA): TGTGCCAGCAGTGAGGGGCGGGGCCAAGAGACCCAGTACTTC.

The gene calls are TRBV7-2 and TRBJ1-4; the D is unclear. The CDR3 runs to 14 residues. Between the trimmed V and J ends, which lost 6 bases and 0 bases, there was a span of 8 bases. CDR1 is SGHTA and CDR2 is FQGNSA in the germline V gene. The CDR3 DNA follows: TGTGCCAGCAGACCCGGAGCAACTAATGAAAAACTGTTTTTT. It translates to CASRPGATNEKLFF.

The chain uses TRBV4-2 and TRBJ2-1, with 9 bases lining up with TRBD2. Germline assignment: CDR1 LGHNA and CDR2 YNFKEQ. J gave up 2 bases and V 4 bases, and 6 bases lay outside the gene matches. The CDR3 loop spans 16 amino acids. The CDR3 DNA follows: TGTGCCAGCAGCCGACGACTAGCGGATACCTACAATGAGCAGTTCTTC. Encoded protein: CASSRRLADTYNEQFF.

The V call is TRBV7-2, the J call TRBJ2-3; 11 bases match TRBD2. Losses at the gene ends were 5 bases for V and 6 bases for J; bases not matched to a gene: 10. The CDR3 extends over 16 amino acids. From germline, CDR1 is SGHTA and CDR2 FQGNSA. The CDR3 sequence is CASSVDTSGGRDTQYF. CDR3 coding DNA: TGTGCCAGCAGCGTAGATACTAGCGGGGGTAGGGATACGCAGTATTTT.

The chain combines TRBV5-4 with TRBJ2-3, with a tentative D call TRBD2 (6 bases). Germline V CDR1 and CDR2: SGHNT, YYREEE (reference sequence). This CDR3 has 17 residues. V gave up 0 bases and J gave up 5 bases, with 19 bases separating them. The CDR3 here is CASSLAGGEGWLDTQYF. CDR3 DNA sequence: TGTGCCAGCAGCTTGGCCGGCGGGGAAGGTTGGTTAGATACGCAGTATTTT.

The chain is built from TRBV30 and TRBJ2-7; D may be TRBD2 (5 bases). In germline, CDR1 is GTSNPN, CDR2 SVGIG (reference sequence). Trimming left V 5 bases short and J 0 bases short, with 14 bases between. The CDR3 is 14 residues long. The CDR3: CAWRRFGDSYEQYF. The CDR3 coding sequence is TGTGCCTGGCGCAGGTTCGGGGACTCCTACGAGCAGTACTTC.

This clone occurred once. The gene calls are TRBV7-2 and TRBJ1-1; D not resolved. The V end lost 0 bases, the J end lost 4 bases, and 12 bases lay between the germline ends. Germline values: CDR1 SGHTA, CDR2 FQGNSA. The CDR3 consists of 15 residues. CDR3 nucleotide sequence: TGTGCCAGCAGCTTAGCTAGCGCCGGGGTCACTGAAGCTTTCTTT. It yields the protein CASSLASAGVTEAFF.

V is TRBV29-1 and J is TRBJ2-3; D gene uncertain. Germline lookup yields CDR1 SQVTM and CDR2 ANQGSEA. There are 12 residues in the CDR3. V gave up 6 bases and J gave up 4 bases, with 11 bases separating them. CDR3 DNA sequence: TGCAGCGTGCGGCCTTTCCCAGATACGCAGTATTTT. Protein sequence: CSVRPFPDTQYF.

This sequence joins TRBV19 and TRBJ2-7; 7 bases are shared with TRBD1. Germline V gene lookup returns CDR1 LNHDA and CDR2 SQIVND (reference sequence). This CDR3 spans 15 amino acids. V dropped 1 base and J dropped 3; count of bases not matched to a gene: 6. The CDR3 DNA follows: TGTGCCAGTAGTATAGGGGGACAGCCTTTCTACGAGCAGTACTTC. Its translation is CASSIGGQPFYEQYF.

The chain is built from TRBV29-1 and TRBJ2-5, with D tentatively TRBD2 (5 bases). CDR3 length: 16 residues. The V gene lost 0 bases and the J gene lost 3 bases, with 17 bases spanning the gap. Germline values: CDR1 SQVTM, CDR2 ANQGSEA. CDR3: CSVEDVVGVRKETQYF. The DNA of the CDR3 is TGCAGCGTTGAAGATGTAGTGGGAGTTCGGAAAGAGACCCAGTACTTC.

This clone has only one observation. The CDR3 DNA sequence: TGTGCCAGCAGTAAACGACACCAGGGCTATGGCTACACCTTC. This gives the protein CASSKRHQGYGYTF. This rearrangement joins TRBV6-5 to TRBJ1-2; possible D gene TRBD1, 5 bases. With 5 bases removed from V and 4 bases from J, the gap between germline ends came to 14 bases. The CDR3 length is 14 residues. Germline values: CDR1 MNHEY, CDR2 SVGAGI.

The V and J genes are TRBV9 and TRBJ2-5, with TRBD2 identical over 8 bases. Near its end, the DNA agrees better with TRBJ2-7, so the J call may be wrong. Germline V gene sequence: CDR1 SGDLS, CDR2 YYNGEE. The CDR3 length is 15 residues. The CDR3 nucleotides read TGTGCCAGCAGCCGGGGAGCGGGGGCCTCCTACGAGCAGTACTTC. Translation gives CASSRGAGASYEQYF.